Listed below are T cell receptor beta chains from one sample, sequenced in a study of CD8 T cells in ankylosing spondylitis. TCRdb recomputed calls from the 5' RACE reads with MiXCR, one row per CDR3 protein. The data hold about 540,000 distinct CDR3 sequences, with roughly 13% observed a single time. Source material: blood, either unsorted or a sorted T cell fraction (not recorded which). The receptors derive from a male donor with ankylosing spondylitis. CDR3s include the opening cysteine and the closing phenylalanine or tryptophan. The D gene is left open where the match is weak. Not every row has a clone size; where given, it reads once, few, many or a size class.

d_gene	abundance	j_gene	v_gene	CDR3aa	CDR3nt
TRBD2	.	TRBJ2-1	TRBV2	CASSVAGLAGNPYNEQFF	TGTGCCAGCAGCGTGGCGGGACTAGCGGGAAACCCCTACAATGAGCAGTTCTTC
.	few	TRBJ1-1	TRBV5-1	CASSLTTGKGTEAFF	TGCGCCAGCAGCTTGACCACAGGGAAGGGCACTGAAGCTTTCTTT
.	few	TRBJ2-2	TRBV3-1	CASSRHGGELFF	TGTGCCAGCAGCCGGCACGGCGGGGAGCTGTTTTTT
TRBD1	few	TRBJ2-5	TRBV28	CASSSSRPRDRGKIETQYF	TGTGCCAGCAGTTCCTCAAGACCCCGGGACAGGGGGAAGATAGAGACCCAGTACTTC
.	many	TRBJ1-1	TRBV20-1	CSARWAGDTEAFF	TGCAGTGCTAGATGGGCAGGGGACACTGAAGCTTTCTTT
.	few	TRBJ2-7	TRBV15	CATSRDVSYEQYF	TGTGCCACCAGCCGAGACGTCTCCTACGAGCAGTACTTC
TRBD1	.	TRBJ2-2	TRBV4-1	CASSQPGQGARSGELFF	TGCGCCAGCAGCCAGCCGGGACAGGGGGCGCGAAGCGGGGAGCTGTTTTTT
TRBD1	.	TRBJ2-4	TRBV5-6	CASSSWGGQGKNIQYF	TGTGCCAGCAGCTCCTGGGGGGGACAGGGGAAAAACATTCAGTACTTC
.	many	TRBJ2-2	TRBV3-1	CASSHSTAYTGELFF	TGTGCCAGCAGCCACTCGACAGCGTACACCGGGGAGCTGTTTTTT
TRBD1	few	TRBJ2-1	TRBV7-8	CASSIRDSSYNEQFF	TGTGCCAGCAGCATAAGGGACAGCTCCTACAATGAGCAGTTCTTC
.	.	TRBJ2-5	TRBV24-1	CATSDSGQFQETQYF	TGTGCCACCAGTGATTCAGGACAGTTTCAAGAGACCCAGTACTTC
.	many	TRBJ2-7	TRBV5-1	CASSSQGTYEQYF	TGTGCCAGCAGCTCCCAGGGGACCTACGAGCAGTACTTC
.	many	TRBJ1-2	TRBV12-3/TRBV12-4	CASSWREDGGYTF	TGTGCCAGCAGTTGGAGGGAGGACGGTGGCTACACCTTC
TRBD2	.	TRBJ2-1	TRBV18	CASSPLREGPYNEQFF	TGTGCCAGCTCACCACTTCGGGAGGGGCCTTACAATGAGCAGTTCTTC
.	.	TRBJ2-7	TRBV20-1	CSARGRGAGTSYEQYF	TGCAGTGCTAGAGGACGGGGGGCAGGGACTTCTTACGAGCAGTACTTC
TRBD1	few	TRBJ1-5	TRBV2	CASSEETGGGQPQHF	TGTGCCAGCAGTGAAGAGACAGGGGGTGGACAGCCCCAGCATTTT
.	few	TRBJ2-5	TRBV3-1	CASSQYGSRETQYF	TGTGCCAGCAGCCAATACGGGAGCAGAGAGACCCAGTACTTC
.	.	TRBJ1-5	TRBV20-1	CSASRDGLNQPQHF	TGCAGTGCTAGCCGGGACGGCCTTAATCAGCCCCAGCATTTT
.	.	TRBJ2-3	TRBV2	CASSARKGGIDTQYF	TGTGCCAGCAGTGCCCGGAAGGGTGGAATAGATACGCAGTATTTT
.	few	TRBJ2-2	TRBV5-1	CASSLTGREDGELFF	TGCGCCAGCAGCTTGACAGGTCGGGAAGACGGGGAGCTGTTTTTT
.	once	TRBJ1-2	TRBV6-5	CASSYGPGFIYGYTF	TGTGCCAGCAGTTATGGGCCCGGGTTCATCTATGGCTACACCTTC
.	.	TRBJ1-1	TRBV20-1	CSARPQANTEAFF	TGCAGTGCTAGACCACAGGCGAACACTGAAGCTTTCTTT
TRBD2	few	TRBJ2-3	TRBV3-1	CASSPSSGRAGDTQYF	TGTGCCAGCAGCCCTAGTAGCGGGAGGGCCGGAGATACGCAGTATTTT
TRBD2	.	TRBJ2-1	TRBV18	CASSPLLAGGNEQFF	TGTGCCAGCTCACCTCTGCTAGCGGGAGGCAATGAGCAGTTCTTC
TRBD2	.	TRBJ2-1	TRBV12-3/TRBV12-4	CASSLNPGLAGDQFF	TGTGCCAGCAGTTTGAATCCGGGACTAGCGGGAGACCAGTTCTTC
.	.	TRBJ1-5	TRBV2	CASRGQFSNQPQHF	TGTGCCAGCAGAGGACAGTTTAGCAATCAGCCCCAGCATTTT
TRBD1	many	TRBJ1-2	TRBV11-2	CASSPQGAAANYGYTF	TGTGCCAGCAGCCCACAGGGGGCCGCAGCTAACTATGGCTACACCTTC
TRBD1	.	TRBJ2-6	TRBV24-1	CATSAPRQGNSGANVLTF	TGTGCCACCAGTGCCCCGAGACAGGGTAACTCTGGGGCCAACGTCCTGACTTTC
.	many	TRBJ2-1	TRBV5-6	CASSSGGQLFF	TGTGCCAGCAGCTCGGGGGGCCAGTTGTTCTTC
TRBD1	few	TRBJ2-1	TRBV11-1	CASSWQPGQKKDTYNEQFF	TGTGCCAGCAGCTGGCAACCGGGACAGAAGAAGGACACCTACAATGAGCAGTTCTTC
.	few	TRBJ2-3	TRBV20-1	CSARGTWGTDTQYF	TGCAGTGCTAGGGGGACCTGGGGCACAGATACGCAGTATTTT
.	.	TRBJ2-7	TRBV19	CASSIRGTPYEQYF	TGTGCCAGTAGTATAAGAGGGACACCCTACGAGCAGTACTTC
.	few	TRBJ2-1	TRBV2	CASSEAGPATF	TGTGCCAGCAGTGAAGCGGGGCCAGCCACCTTC